These T cell receptor beta chains were read from a single sample in a study of blood T cell repertoires in COVID-19. Profiled with immunoSEQ multiplex PCR; TCRdb holds only in-frame clones, not every one. This table has 190,000 or so clones, about 81% appearing once. Sequenced sample: peripheral blood. These receptors came from an elderly woman with COVID-19, enrolled during active disease. CDR3s include the opening cysteine and the closing phenylalanine or tryptophan. D genes are given only for firm matches. Clone size is given for some rows only: seen once, a few or many times, or a class if the clone is expanded.

v_gene: TRBV19; abundance: -; j_gene: TRBJ2-7; d_gene: -; CDR3aa: CASSTYSVGEQYF
v_gene: TRBV30; abundance: -; j_gene: TRBJ2-7; d_gene: -; CDR3aa: CALSRDSYEQYF
v_gene: TRBV4-1; abundance: -; j_gene: TRBJ1-2; d_gene: TRBD1; CDR3aa: CASSQDGTAFPYGYTF
v_gene: TRBV9; abundance: few; j_gene: TRBJ1-1; d_gene: TRBD1; CDR3aa: CASSPGTGGTEAFF
v_gene: TRBV30; abundance: -; j_gene: TRBJ2-7; d_gene: -; CDR3aa: CAWSLGGAPGQYF
v_gene: TRBV7-9; abundance: -; j_gene: TRBJ1-2; d_gene: TRBD1; CDR3aa: CASSSTRDRGFDYGYTF
v_gene: TRBV7-9; abundance: -; j_gene: TRBJ1-1; d_gene: -; CDR3aa: CASSFWTTEAFF
v_gene: TRBV7-2; abundance: -; j_gene: TRBJ1-2; d_gene: -; CDR3aa: CASSLVGLLGYTF
v_gene: TRBV3-1/TRBV3-2; abundance: once; j_gene: TRBJ2-3; d_gene: -; CDR3aa: CASSQEEGITQYF
v_gene: TRBV10-3; abundance: -; j_gene: TRBJ2-5; d_gene: -; CDR3aa: CAISEGSGVVKETQYF
v_gene: TRBV28; abundance: once; j_gene: TRBJ1-1; d_gene: -; CDR3aa: CASSSQGHTEAFF
v_gene: TRBV13; abundance: -; j_gene: TRBJ2-1; d_gene: -; CDR3aa: CASSLGFGGGGANEQFF
v_gene: TRBV29-1; abundance: -; j_gene: TRBJ1-5; d_gene: TRBD1; CDR3aa: CSVGGTGGNQPQHF
v_gene: TRBV6-5; abundance: -; j_gene: TRBJ2-2; d_gene: -; CDR3aa: CASKGVGTGELFF
v_gene: TRBV25-1; abundance: -; j_gene: TRBJ2-7; d_gene: -; CDR3aa: CASSELLGDEQYF
v_gene: TRBV3-1/TRBV3-2; abundance: -; j_gene: TRBJ1-4; d_gene: TRBD1; CDR3aa: CASSQGISGTGNEKLFF
v_gene: TRBV11-1; abundance: -; j_gene: TRBJ2-1; d_gene: TRBD2; CDR3aa: CASSSLAGYNEQFF
v_gene: TRBV4-1; abundance: -; j_gene: TRBJ2-3; d_gene: TRBD2; CDR3aa: CASSQIAGFPSKDTQYF
v_gene: TRBV18; abundance: -; j_gene: TRBJ1-2; d_gene: -; CDR3aa: CASSPKEGLTGYTF
v_gene: TRBV5-1; abundance: -; j_gene: TRBJ2-3; d_gene: TRBD2; CDR3aa: CASSLSRSSGGTDTQYF
v_gene: TRBV15; abundance: -; j_gene: TRBJ1-2; d_gene: -; CDR3aa: CATSVLANYGYTF
v_gene: TRBV19; abundance: -; j_gene: TRBJ1-4; d_gene: -; CDR3aa: CASSIAATNEKLFF
v_gene: TRBV28; abundance: -; j_gene: TRBJ2-7; d_gene: -; CDR3aa: CASRSSGSTYEQYF
v_gene: TRBV28; abundance: -; j_gene: TRBJ2-1; d_gene: -; CDR3aa: CASSLAASYNEQFF
v_gene: TRBV28; abundance: -; j_gene: TRBJ2-1; d_gene: TRBD2; CDR3aa: CASWTSGYNEQFF
v_gene: TRBV27; abundance: -; j_gene: TRBJ1-5; d_gene: TRBD1; CDR3aa: CASSLRVGGWGQPQHF
v_gene: TRBV6-1; abundance: -; j_gene: TRBJ2-2; d_gene: -; CDR3aa: CASSESTITTGELFF
v_gene: TRBV11-2; abundance: -; j_gene: TRBJ2-1; d_gene: -; CDR3aa: CASSLGQQSYNEQFF
v_gene: TRBV6-1; abundance: -; j_gene: TRBJ1-6; d_gene: TRBD1; CDR3aa: CASSDTGLLLGGSPLHF
v_gene: TRBV12-3/TRBV12-4; abundance: -; j_gene: TRBJ2-7; d_gene: -; CDR3aa: CASSGQMDYEQYF
v_gene: TRBV4-1; abundance: -; j_gene: TRBJ2-2; d_gene: -; CDR3aa: CASSQSGVSTGELFF
v_gene: TRBV28; abundance: -; j_gene: TRBJ1-4; d_gene: -; CDR3aa: CASSLWGRGEKLFF
v_gene: TRBV15; abundance: -; j_gene: TRBJ1-1; d_gene: TRBD1; CDR3aa: CATSIGQGAFTEAFF
v_gene: TRBV10-3; abundance: few; j_gene: TRBJ2-1; d_gene: TRBD1; CDR3aa: CAISVGQPDNEQFF
v_gene: TRBV5-1; abundance: once; j_gene: TRBJ2-1; d_gene: -; CDR3aa: CASSGQGGSYNEQFF
v_gene: TRBV24-1; abundance: -; j_gene: TRBJ2-1; d_gene: TRBD1; CDR3aa: CATSDPGTGTNEQFF
v_gene: TRBV28; abundance: -; j_gene: TRBJ2-1; d_gene: -; CDR3aa: CASSPTSPILYNEQFF
v_gene: TRBV6-5; abundance: -; j_gene: TRBJ2-7; d_gene: TRBD1; CDR3aa: CASSPRTGGSYEQYF
v_gene: TRBV5-6; abundance: -; j_gene: TRBJ2-5; d_gene: -; CDR3aa: CASSLTEGETQYF
v_gene: TRBV3-1/TRBV3-2; abundance: -; j_gene: TRBJ2-6; d_gene: -; CDR3aa: CASSQVRRSPSGANVLTF
v_gene: TRBV25-1; abundance: -; j_gene: TRBJ1-2; d_gene: -; CDR3aa: CASSAAGRYGYTF
v_gene: TRBV6-5; abundance: -; j_gene: TRBJ2-2; d_gene: -; CDR3aa: CASSPEPSAGELFF
v_gene: TRBV27; abundance: -; j_gene: TRBJ2-5; d_gene: -; CDR3aa: CASSLGRSGETQYF
v_gene: TRBV5-4; abundance: -; j_gene: TRBJ2-5; d_gene: -; CDR3aa: CASSNQFRGGETQYF
v_gene: TRBV5-1; abundance: -; j_gene: TRBJ2-3; d_gene: -; CDR3aa: CASSLGLFTDTQYF
v_gene: TRBV5-1; abundance: -; j_gene: TRBJ1-2; d_gene: TRBD1; CDR3aa: CASSVTGGSYGYTF
v_gene: TRBV28; abundance: -; j_gene: TRBJ1-1; d_gene: TRBD1; CDR3aa: CASSIHRGLGTEAFF
v_gene: TRBV5-4; abundance: -; j_gene: TRBJ1-2; d_gene: -; CDR3aa: CASSFEGDGYTF
v_gene: TRBV7-3; abundance: -; j_gene: TRBJ2-1; d_gene: TRBD1; CDR3aa: CASSLSTGGTGNEQFF
v_gene: TRBV9; abundance: -; j_gene: TRBJ2-7; d_gene: TRBD2; CDR3aa: CASSVSSGTTYEQYF
v_gene: TRBV12-2; abundance: -; j_gene: TRBJ2-3; d_gene: -; CDR3aa: CASRLIASGSADTQYF
v_gene: TRBV18; abundance: -; j_gene: TRBJ1-6; d_gene: -; CDR3aa: CASSRASDDSPLHF
v_gene: TRBV12-3/TRBV12-4; abundance: many; j_gene: TRBJ2-7; d_gene: -; CDR3aa: CASRVGVEQYF
v_gene: TRBV5-1; abundance: -; j_gene: TRBJ2-7; d_gene: TRBD1; CDR3aa: CASSGVPGGSYEQYF
v_gene: TRBV6-6; abundance: -; j_gene: TRBJ1-1; d_gene: -; CDR3aa: CASSYQAGQTEAFF
v_gene: TRBV2; abundance: -; j_gene: TRBJ2-2; d_gene: TRBD1; CDR3aa: CASSEVGTAYNTGELFF